This T cell receptor (beta chain) originates from a study of Ad26.COV2.S vaccination and SARS-CoV-2 variants. Measured with immunoSEQ multiplex PCR; TCRdb has only the in-frame clones, and not every one. The top ten clones hold approximately 4.3% of a sample with about 440,000 clones, about 92% of them seen once. CDR1 and CDR2 (germline): PRHDT, FYEKMQ (reference sequence). The V gene lost 0 bases and the J gene lost 3 bases, with 9 bases spanning the gap. The CDR3 is 14 residues long. Study observations and caveats: Vaccine recipients had higher spike-specific TCR breadth than placebo recipients.

As to this clone: Antigen unknown. Other DNA sequences of this sample code for an identical CDR3.

Treatment in this sample: over 15 received Ad26.COV2.S at low or high dose, single or two shots; 5 received placebo; per-sample allocation not given. Repertoires come from day 63 after the first vaccine or placebo injection. The study used a vaccine consisting of an Ad26 vector that expressed Wuhan-strain SARS-CoV-2 spike. The receptor's source is a person aged 18-60 years who received the Ad26.COV2.S COVID-19 vaccine or a placebo. The J gene is TRBJ2-7, the V gene TRBV13; D is unclear. Material: peripheral blood, obtained in a trial of Ad26.COV2.S vaccine versus placebo. CDR3 amino acids: CASSLGGSLYEQYF. CDR3 in DNA: TGTGCCAGCAGCTTAGGAGGGTCCCTCTACGAGCAGTACTTC.